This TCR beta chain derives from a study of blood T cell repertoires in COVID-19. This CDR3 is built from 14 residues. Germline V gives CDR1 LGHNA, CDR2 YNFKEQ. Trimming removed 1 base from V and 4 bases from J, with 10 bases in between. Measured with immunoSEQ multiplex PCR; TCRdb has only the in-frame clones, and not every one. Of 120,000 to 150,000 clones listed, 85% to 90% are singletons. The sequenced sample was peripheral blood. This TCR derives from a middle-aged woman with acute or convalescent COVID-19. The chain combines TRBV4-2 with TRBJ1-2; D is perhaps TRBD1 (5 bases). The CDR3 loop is CASSQGSGIYGYTF. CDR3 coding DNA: TGTGCCAGCAGCCAAGGATCAGGGATCTATGGCTACACCTTC.